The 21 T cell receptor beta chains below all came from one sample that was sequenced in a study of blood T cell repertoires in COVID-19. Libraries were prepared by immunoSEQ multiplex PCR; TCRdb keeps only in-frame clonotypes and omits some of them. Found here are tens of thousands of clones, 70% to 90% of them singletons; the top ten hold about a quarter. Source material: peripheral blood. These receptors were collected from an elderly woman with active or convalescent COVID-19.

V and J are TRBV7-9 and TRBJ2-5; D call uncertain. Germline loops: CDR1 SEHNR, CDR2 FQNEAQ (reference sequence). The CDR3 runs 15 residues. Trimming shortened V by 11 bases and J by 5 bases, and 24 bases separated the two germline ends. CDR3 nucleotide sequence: TGTGCCCCCGGTCTTGTCAGGTCGCGTCTGGAGACCCAGTACTTC. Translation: CAPGLVRSRLETQYF.

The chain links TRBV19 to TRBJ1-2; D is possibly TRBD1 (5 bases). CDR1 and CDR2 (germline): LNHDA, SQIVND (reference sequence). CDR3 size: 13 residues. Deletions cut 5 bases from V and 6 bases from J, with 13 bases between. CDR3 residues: CASSSGRGDGYTF. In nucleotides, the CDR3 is TGTGCCAGTAGTTCGGGACGGGGGGATGGCTACACCTTC.

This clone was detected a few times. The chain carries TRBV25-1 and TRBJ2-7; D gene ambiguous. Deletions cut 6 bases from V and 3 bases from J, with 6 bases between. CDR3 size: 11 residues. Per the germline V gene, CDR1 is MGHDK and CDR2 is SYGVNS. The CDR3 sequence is CASRQYYEQYF. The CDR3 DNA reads TGTGCCAGCAGGCAGTACTACGAGCAGTACTTC.

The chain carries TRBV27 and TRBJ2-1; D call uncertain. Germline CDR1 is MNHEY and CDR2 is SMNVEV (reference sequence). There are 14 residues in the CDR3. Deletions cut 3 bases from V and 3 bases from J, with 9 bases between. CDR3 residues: CASSFYSDYNEQFF. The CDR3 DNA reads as TGTGCCAGCAGTTTTTATTCAGACTACAATGAGCAGTTCTTC.

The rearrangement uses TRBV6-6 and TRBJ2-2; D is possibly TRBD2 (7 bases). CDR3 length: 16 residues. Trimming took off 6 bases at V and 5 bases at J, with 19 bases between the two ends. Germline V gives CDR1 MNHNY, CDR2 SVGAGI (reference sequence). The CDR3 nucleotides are TGTGCCAGCAGCTTGTGGGGGGGCCGTGAAACCGGGGAGCTGTTTTTT. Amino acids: CASSLWGGRETGELFF.

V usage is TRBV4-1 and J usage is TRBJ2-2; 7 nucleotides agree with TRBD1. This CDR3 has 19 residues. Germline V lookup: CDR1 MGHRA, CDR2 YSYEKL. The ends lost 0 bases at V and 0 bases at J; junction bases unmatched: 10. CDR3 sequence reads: CASSQDSGTAIANTGELFF. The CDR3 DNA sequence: TGCGCCAGCAGCCAAGATTCCGGGACAGCCATCGCGAACACCGGGGAGCTGTTTTTT.

CDR3 region: CASSSPQGTGVPEAFF. The CDR3 DNA follows: TGTGCCAGCAGCTCCCCACAAGGGACAGGGGTACCTGAAGCTTTCTTT. The chain carries TRBV11-1 and TRBJ1-1; TRBD1 matches at 10 bases. The CDR3 consists of 16 residues. The germline V gene encodes CDR1 SGHAT and CDR2 FQDESV (reference sequence). V lost 4 bases to trimming and J lost 6 bases; unmatched junction nucleotides: 11.

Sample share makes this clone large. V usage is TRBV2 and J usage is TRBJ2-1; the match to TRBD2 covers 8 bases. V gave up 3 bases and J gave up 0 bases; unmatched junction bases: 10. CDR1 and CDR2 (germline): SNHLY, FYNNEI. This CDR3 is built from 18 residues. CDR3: CASSDPAGGTSSYNEQFF. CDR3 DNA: TGTGCCAGCAGTGACCCTGCGGGCGGGACTAGCTCCTACAATGAGCAGTTCTTC.

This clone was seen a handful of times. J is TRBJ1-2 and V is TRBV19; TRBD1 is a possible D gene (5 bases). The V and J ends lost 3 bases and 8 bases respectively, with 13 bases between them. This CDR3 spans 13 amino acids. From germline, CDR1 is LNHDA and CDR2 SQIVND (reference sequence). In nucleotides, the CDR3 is TGTGCCAGTAGTATCGGGTCGGGGGACGGCTACACCTTC. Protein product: CASSIGSGDGYTF.

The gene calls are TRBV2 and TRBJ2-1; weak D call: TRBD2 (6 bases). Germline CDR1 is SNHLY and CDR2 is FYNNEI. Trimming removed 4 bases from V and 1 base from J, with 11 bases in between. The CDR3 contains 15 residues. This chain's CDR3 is CASSGSGGSYNEQFF. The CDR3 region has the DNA TGTGCCAGCAGTGGTAGCGGTGGATCCTACAATGAGCAGTTCTTC.

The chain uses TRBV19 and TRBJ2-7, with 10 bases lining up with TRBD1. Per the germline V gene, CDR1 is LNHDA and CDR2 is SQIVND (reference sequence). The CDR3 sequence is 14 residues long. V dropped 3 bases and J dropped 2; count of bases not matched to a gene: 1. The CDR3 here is CASSIGQGAYEQYF. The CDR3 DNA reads TGTGCCAGTAGTATCGGACAGGGGGCCTACGAGCAGTACTTC.

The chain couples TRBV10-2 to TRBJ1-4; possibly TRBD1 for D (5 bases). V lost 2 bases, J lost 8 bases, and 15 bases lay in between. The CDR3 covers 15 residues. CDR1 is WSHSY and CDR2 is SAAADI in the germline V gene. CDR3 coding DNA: TGCGCCAGCAGTGAGATTGCTGGGGCAGGGGAAAAACTGTTTTTT. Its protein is CASSEIAGAGEKLFF.

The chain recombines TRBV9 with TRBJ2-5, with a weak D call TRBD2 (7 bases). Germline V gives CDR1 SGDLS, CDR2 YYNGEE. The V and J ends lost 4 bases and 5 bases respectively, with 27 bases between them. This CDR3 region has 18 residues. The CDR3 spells CASSPKGGGFVERETQYF. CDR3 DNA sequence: TGTGCCAGCAGCCCCAAGGGGGGGGGATTCGTAGAAAGGGAGACCCAGTACTTC.

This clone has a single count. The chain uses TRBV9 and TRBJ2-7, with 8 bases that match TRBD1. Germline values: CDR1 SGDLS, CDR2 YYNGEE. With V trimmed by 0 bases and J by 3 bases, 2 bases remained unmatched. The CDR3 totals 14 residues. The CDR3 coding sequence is TGTGCCAGCAGCGTAGGACAGGGGCACTACGAGCAGTACTTC. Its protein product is CASSVGQGHYEQYF. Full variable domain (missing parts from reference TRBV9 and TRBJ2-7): DSGVTQTPKHLITATGQRVTLRCSPRSGDLSVYWYQQSLDQGLQFLIQYYNGEERAKGNILERFSAQQFPDLHSELNLSSLELGDSALYFCASSVGQGHYEQYFGPGTRLTVT.

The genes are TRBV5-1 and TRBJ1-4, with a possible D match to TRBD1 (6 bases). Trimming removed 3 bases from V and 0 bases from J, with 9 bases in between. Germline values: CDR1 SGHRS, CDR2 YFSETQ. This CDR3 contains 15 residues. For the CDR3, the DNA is TGCGCCAGCAGCTCACCAGGGGCAACTAATGAAAAACTGTTTTTT. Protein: CASSSPGATNEKLFF.

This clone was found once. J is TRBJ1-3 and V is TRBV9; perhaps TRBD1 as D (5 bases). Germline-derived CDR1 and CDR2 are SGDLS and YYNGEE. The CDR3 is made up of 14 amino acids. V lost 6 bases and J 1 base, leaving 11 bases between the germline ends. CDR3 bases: TGTGCCAGCATCCCGGGGGAATCTGGAAACACCATATATTTT. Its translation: CASIPGESGNTIYF.

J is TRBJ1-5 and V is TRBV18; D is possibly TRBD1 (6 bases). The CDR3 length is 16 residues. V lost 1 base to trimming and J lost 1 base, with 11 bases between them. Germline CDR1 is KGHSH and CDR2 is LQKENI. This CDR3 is CASSPQQGSSNQPQHF. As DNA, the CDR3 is TGTGCCAGCTCACCACAACAGGGATCCAGCAATCAGCCCCAGCATTTT.

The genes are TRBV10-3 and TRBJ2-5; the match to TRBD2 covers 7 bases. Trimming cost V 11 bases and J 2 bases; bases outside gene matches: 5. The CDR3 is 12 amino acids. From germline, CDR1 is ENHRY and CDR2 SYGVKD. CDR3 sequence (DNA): TGTGCCGCCCGGGGGGAACAAGAGACCCAGTACTTC. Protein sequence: CAARGEQETQYF.

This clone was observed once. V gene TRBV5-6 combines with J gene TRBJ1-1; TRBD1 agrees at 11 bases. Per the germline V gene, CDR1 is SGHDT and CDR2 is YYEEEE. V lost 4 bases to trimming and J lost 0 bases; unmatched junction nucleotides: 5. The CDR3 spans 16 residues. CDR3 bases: TGTGCCAGCAGCGCGGGGACAGGGGGTTTGAACACTGAAGCTTTCTTT. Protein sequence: CASSAGTGGLNTEAFF. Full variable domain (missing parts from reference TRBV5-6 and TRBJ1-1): DAGVTQSPTHLIKTRGQQVTLRCSPKSGHDTVSWYQQALGQGPQFIFQYYEEEERQRGNFPDRFSGHQFPNYSSELNVNALLLGDSALYLCASSAGTGGLNTEAFFGQGTRLTVV.

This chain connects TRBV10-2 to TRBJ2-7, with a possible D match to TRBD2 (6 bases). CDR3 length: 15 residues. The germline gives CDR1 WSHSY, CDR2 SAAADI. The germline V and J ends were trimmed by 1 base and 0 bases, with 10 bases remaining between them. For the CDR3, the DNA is TGCGCCAGCAGTGAGTTGCGGGGCCGCTCCTACGAGCAGTACTTC. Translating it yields CASSELRGRSYEQYF.

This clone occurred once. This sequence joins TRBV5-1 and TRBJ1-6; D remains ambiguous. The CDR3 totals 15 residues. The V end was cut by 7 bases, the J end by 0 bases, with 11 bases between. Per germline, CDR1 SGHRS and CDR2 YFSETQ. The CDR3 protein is CASHPSSSYNSPLHF. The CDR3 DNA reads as TGCGCCAGCCACCCATCGAGCTCCTATAATTCACCCCTCCACTTT.